This T cell receptor beta chain was documented in a study of cytomegalovirus exposure and HLA in healthy donors. Study-level points and caveats: Most TCR beta V segments were productive about 90% or about 30% of the time in an earlier analysis. Many donors carried some public TCRs, although rarity characterized most TCR sequences.

The primer mix had 60 Vbeta and 13 Jbeta primers. Generated by immunoSEQ multiplex PCR, the TCRdb table keeps only in-frame clones and is missing some. The data contain 95,000 to 150,000 clones, over 75% of them seen just once; the ten biggest clones take up roughly 5.2%. A word on this clone: The antigen is not known.

The V gene's germline CDR1 is KGHSH and CDR2 LQKENI. With 6 bases removed from V and 3 bases from J, the gap between germline ends came to 14 bases. CDR3 length: 14 amino acids. Sequenced: PBMCs. The chain links TRBV18 to TRBJ1-2, with D maybe TRBD1 (6 bases). The clonotype was recovered from a man aged 18-30 years in good health and CMV-seropositive. Here the CDR3 DNA reads TGTGCCAGCTCCACGCTGGGGGCGGACTATGGCTACACCTTC. It translates to CASSTLGADYGYTF.